Listed here is a single T cell receptor (beta chain). These data are taken from a study of T cell clones after liver transplantation. For the study at large: Three of the eight recipients were HCV-positive; the rest had non-autoimmune, non-viral transplant indications.

The data were produced by immunoSEQ multiplex PCR, yet TCRdb's version contains in-frame clones alone and is incomplete. The repertoire holds some 120,000 clones, approximately 90% seen once, with 0.75% to 0.85% in the top ten. The CDR3 consists of 12 residues. Trimming took 2 bases from V and 6 from J, leaving 5 bases between them. Germline loops: CDR1 MDHEN, CDR2 SYDVKM. This TCR came from a human patient who received a liver transplant. Some T cells may be transferred from the graft donor. The material sequenced was CD4+ T cells from blood, taken 12 months after liver transplant. The chain is built from TRBV28 and TRBJ1-5, with D unclear. The CDR3 nucleotides read TGTGCCAGCAGTTTACAGAGTCAGCCCCAGCATTTT. Its protein product is CASSLQSQPQHF.